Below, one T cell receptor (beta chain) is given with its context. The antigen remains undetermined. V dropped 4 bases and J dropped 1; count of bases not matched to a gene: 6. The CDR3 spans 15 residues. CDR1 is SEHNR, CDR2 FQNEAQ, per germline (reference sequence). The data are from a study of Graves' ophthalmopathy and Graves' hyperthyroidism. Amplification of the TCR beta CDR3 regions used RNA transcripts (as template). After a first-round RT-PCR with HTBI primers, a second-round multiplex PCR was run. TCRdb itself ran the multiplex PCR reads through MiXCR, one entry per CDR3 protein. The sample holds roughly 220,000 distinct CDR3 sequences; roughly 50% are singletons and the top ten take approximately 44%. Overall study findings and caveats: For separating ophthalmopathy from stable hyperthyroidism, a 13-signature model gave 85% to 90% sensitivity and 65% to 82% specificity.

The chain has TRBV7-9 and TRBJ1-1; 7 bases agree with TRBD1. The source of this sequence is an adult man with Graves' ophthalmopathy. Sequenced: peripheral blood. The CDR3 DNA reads TGTGCCAGCAGCTCTGGGACAGTCCCGAACACTGAAGCTTTCTTT. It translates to CASSSGTVPNTEAFF.